What follows describes a single TCR beta chain. The entry originates in a study of CD8+ T cells in alopecia areata. Looking at the study overall: Tofacitinib exposure lasted 6 to 18 months, followed by 6 months off drug.

Treatment: oral pan-JAK inhibitor, 5-10 mg twice daily. Extraction of RNA preceded its reverse transcription into cDNA, which served as the sequencing template. Only in-frame clones appear in the TCRdb table, and some are missing; sequencing was by immunoSEQ multiplex PCR. The profile shows over 200,000 clones, roughly 64% of them singletons. J lost 0 bases, V lost 5 bases, and 8 bases had no gene match. The CDR3 is made up of 16 amino acids. Germline CDR1 and CDR2: SGHAT and FQNNGV. The J gene is TRBJ2-3, the V gene TRBV11-2; TRBD2 matches 7 bases. Source: CD4+ T cells sorted from blood, taken at week 4, from a patient treated with tofacitinib. The clonotype originates from a human donor with alopecia areata. The CDR3 region is CASSAWVGGSTDTQYF. The DNA for the CDR3 is TGTGCCAGCAGCGCCTGGGTGGGAGGGAGCACAGATACGCAGTATTTT.